Below, 8 T cell receptor beta chains from the same sample are listed, as sequenced in a study of shared clonotypes between healthy human individuals. Data came from immunoSEQ multiplex PCR; TCRdb stores just in-frame clones and leaves some out. The sample consists of around 2.5 million clones, 90% to 95% of them appearing once. Input material: naive CD4+ T cells from PBMCs. As for subset: CD45RA+ positively selected. Receptors originate from a man between 18 and 35 years old in good health. Some clones in this sample may be carry-over from other donors' samples.

The chain uses TRBV5-1 and TRBJ1-3, with 7 bases lining up with TRBD1. V trimming: 3 bases; J trimming: 2 bases; junction bases outside the gene matches: 8. Germline V gives CDR1 SGHRS, CDR2 YFSETQ. The CDR3 spans 16 residues. This CDR3 reads CASSSSETGTGNTIYF. The CDR3 DNA reads as TGCGCCAGCAGCTCTTCGGAGACAGGGACTGGAAACACCATATATTTT.

The rearrangement joins TRBV7-3 to TRBJ2-1; TRBD2 aligns across 7 bases. J gave up 5 bases and V 5 bases, and 12 bases lay outside the gene matches. Germline CDR1 and CDR2: SGHTA and FQGTGA. This CDR3 has 16 amino acids. The CDR3 nucleotides read TGTGCCAGCAGCGACCCTGGCGGGAGAAGGAACAATGAGCAGTTCTTC. This sequence encodes CASSDPGGRRNNEQFF.

The chain is built from TRBV19 and TRBJ1-1; D not resolved. Trimming took off 4 bases at V and 1 base at J, with 7 bases between the two ends. From germline, CDR1 is LNHDA and CDR2 SQIVND (reference sequence). CDR3 length: 13 residues. The CDR3 nucleotides read TGTGCCAGTAGTACGACCCCGAACACTGAAGCTTTCTTT. Its protein product is CASSTTPNTEAFF.

This clone was seen a single time. The same CDR3 also results from other DNA sequences found in this sample. This chain links TRBV11-3 with TRBJ2-2, with D hard to call. Germline loops: CDR1 SGHNT, CDR2 YENEEA. Trimming pared 3 bases from V and 3 bases from J, leaving 5 bases between. CDR3 length: 13 amino acids. CDR3 bases: TGTGCCAGCAGCTTTACGTACACCGGGGAGCTGTTTTTT. Its translation is CASSFTYTGELFF.

The chain has TRBV5-4 and TRBJ2-3; 9 bases fit TRBD1. Germline loops: CDR1 SGHNT, CDR2 YYREEE (reference sequence). The CDR3 is 17 amino acids. V lost 0 bases to trimming and J lost 4 bases; unmatched junction nucleotides: 9. CDR3: CASSLGGTGPTADTQYF. Here the CDR3 DNA reads TGTGCCAGCAGCTTGGGAGGGACAGGGCCTACGGCAGATACGCAGTATTTT.

The rearrangement uses TRBV6-5 and TRBJ2-5; TRBD2 matches 7 bases. CDR3 length equals 15 residues. Germline V gene data show CDR1 as MNHEY and CDR2 as SVGAGI. The J segment lost 5 bases and the V segment lost 2 bases, leaving 8 bases of the junction unmatched. CDR3: CASSYRRETGETQYF. The CDR3 DNA follows: TGTGCCAGCAGTTACCGGCGGGAGACGGGGGAGACCCAGTACTTC.

The rearrangement joins TRBV30 to TRBJ1-2; no reliable D call. Per germline, CDR1 GTSNPN and CDR2 SVGIG (reference sequence). The CDR3 consists of 14 residues. V was cut by 4 bases and J by 1 base, with 13 bases left in between. Written as DNA, the CDR3 is TGTGCCTGGATCCCTGGGCTACTTAACTATGGCTACACCTTC. Encoded protein: CAWIPGLLNYGYTF.

This clone was counted once. V usage is TRBV6-4 and J usage is TRBJ1-1, with no clear D. The V end lost 4 bases, the J end lost 6 bases, and 18 bases lay between the germline ends. The germline gives CDR1 MRHNA, CDR2 SNTAGT. The length of the CDR3 is 15 residues. This chain's CDR3 is CASSVELPICSEAFF. The CDR3 DNA follows: TGTGCCAGCAGTGTTGAACTCCCCATTTGTTCTGAAGCTTTCTTT.